This T cell receptor beta chain came from a study of T cell responses to AZD1222 COVID-19 vaccine. Findings and caveats of the study: Possibly, clonal diversity was underestimated; donors were largely white British and included more females. Nearly half of unique spike-specific TCRs reportedly avoided B.1.351 and B.1.1.7 mutated regions. Spike-specific TCR depth and breadth grew after two AZD1222 doses.

The CDR3 is made up of 16 amino acids. Germline loops: CDR1 SGHTA, CDR2 FQGNSA. V shed 5 bases and J shed 9 bases, with 25 bases lying between them. Using immunoSEQ multiplex PCR, the repertoire was profiled, and TCRdb retains in-frame clones only, with some absent. The data contain some 120,000 clones, roughly nine tenths of them singletons. As regards this clone: Antigen specificity is unknown.

Recipients boosted at about 4 weeks or about 12 weeks are pooled. This chain links TRBV7-2 with TRBJ1-2; no reliable D call. The TCR sequence derives from an adult who received the AZD1222 COVID-19 vaccine. This specimen consisted of peripheral blood, obtained 28 days after the second AZD1222 dose. For the CDR3, the DNA is TGTGCCAGCAGCCCCCAAGGTGGGCTAAAGGTTTCTAGCTACACCTTC. Translated, it gives CASSPQGGLKVSSYTF.